The 11 T cell receptor beta chains below all came from one sample that was sequenced in a study of blood T cells in healthy people across ages (dated by TCRdb to between 2014 and 2017). The library was prepared using 5' RACE. Sequencing used an Illumina HiSeq 2500. A second PCR of roughly 7 to 12 cycles was run with a J-beta primer mix and a sample-barcoded 5' primer. TCRdb trimmed public reads at Q25 via fastp, called clones via MiXCR and kept in-frame beta chains. Entries are consolidated by CDR3 protein sequence, retaining the most common genes and DNA. For this sample there are 800,000 to 950,000 distinct CDR3 sequences; under 35% appear just once. The ten largest clones take up approximately 10% of the sample. These records were also assigned to another study, of T cells of mothers and their children.

The sample consisted of blood. The receptors stem from a woman aged 40 to 55 in good health.

This clonotype was counted only a few times. The gene calls are TRBV28 and TRBJ1-5, with TRBD1 identical over 12 bases. V shed 5 bases, J shed 5 bases, and the junction held 4 bases outside the gene matches. The CDR3 spans 15 residues. Germline V lookup: CDR1 MDHEN, CDR2 SYDVKM. The CDR3 protein is CASSGTGGSDQPQHF. The CDR3 DNA reads TGTGCCAGCAGTGGGACAGGGGGCTCTGATCAGCCCCAGCATTTT.

This clonotype was found a few times. The V call is TRBV28, the J call TRBJ1-2; D perhaps matches TRBD1 (5 bases). The CDR3 has 13 amino acids. The V end was cut by 2 bases, the J end by 7 bases, with 11 bases between. Germline lookup yields CDR1 MDHEN and CDR2 SYDVKM. CDR3 in DNA: TGTGCCAGCAGTTTAGAGGGGTTTGGTGGCTACACCTTC. This codes for CASSLEGFGGYTF.

As regards this clonotype: A clone one base away is much larger, so this may be a read error. This chain links TRBV7-2 with TRBJ1-4; D is perhaps TRBD1 (5 bases). The CDR3 contains 13 residues. CDR1 and CDR2 (germline): SGHTA, FQGNSA. In nucleotides, the CDR3 is TGTGCCAGCGGCTTAAATGGGGGGGAAAAACTGTTTTTT. Protein: CASGLNGGEKLFF.

The chain links TRBV10-3 to TRBJ1-2; the D is unclear. Germline V gives CDR1 ENHRY, CDR2 SYGVKD. The germline V and J ends were trimmed by 2 bases and 4 bases, with 20 bases remaining between them. This CDR3 is built from 17 residues. The CDR3 sequence: CAISEGREKQTLYGYTF. The CDR3 region has the DNA TGTGCCATCAGTGAGGGACGGGAGAAACAGACGCTCTATGGCTACACCTTC.

The chain employs TRBV10-3 and TRBJ1-5; D uncertain. Germline V lookup: CDR1 ENHRY, CDR2 SYGVKD. V was trimmed by 1 base and J by 1 base, leaving 2 bases between them. This CDR3 is built from 13 residues. The CDR3 nucleotides are TGTGCCATCAGTGAGTACAGCAATCAGCCCCAGCATTTT. This codes for CAISEYSNQPQHF.

This clonotype was seen a handful of times. The V gene is TRBV4-1, the J gene TRBJ1-6; no clear D gene. The V end was cut by 0 bases, the J end by 9 bases, with 9 bases between. CDR1 MGHRA and CDR2 YSYEKL come from the germline V gene. This CDR3 contains 14 residues. For the CDR3, the DNA is TGCGCCAGCAGCCAAGAGGAAGGCCGTTCACCCCTCCACTTT. This codes for CASSQEEGRSPLHF.

V and J are TRBV20-1 and TRBJ1-1; D is uncertain. V lost 3 bases and J lost 1, with 9 bases in between. Germline lookup yields CDR1 DFQATT and CDR2 SNEGSKA (reference sequence). The CDR3 has 13 residues. The CDR3 DNA follows: TGCAGTGCTAGTTGGGGAACGAACACTGAAGCTTTCTTT. This translates into CSASWGTNTEAFF.

The rearrangement uses TRBV19 and TRBJ2-7; no definite D call. The CDR3 sequence is 14 residues long. The germline V gene encodes CDR1 LNHDA and CDR2 SQIVND (reference sequence). Trimming left V 2 bases short and J 0 bases short, with 8 bases between. The CDR3 DNA follows: TGTGCCAGTAGTATAACATACAGCTCCTACGAGCAGTACTTC. It encodes CASSITYSSYEQYF.

The chain employs TRBV4-1 and TRBJ1-1, with D uncertain. CDR1 and CDR2 from the germline V gene are MGHRA and YSYEKL. V dropped 0 bases and J dropped 0 bases, with 11 bases sitting between them. This CDR3 is 16 amino acids long. The CDR3 DNA sequence: TGCGCCAGCAGCCAAGAGTTAGAGACGGTGAACACTGAAGCTTTCTTT. Translating it yields CASSQELETVNTEAFF.

This clonotype was counted a few times. The chain couples TRBV28 to TRBJ1-5; no reliable D call. This CDR3 region has 21 residues. The V end was cut by 2 bases, the J end by 2 bases, with 28 bases between. Germline V CDR1 and CDR2: MDHEN, SYDVKM. The CDR3 sequence: CASSLIKAISPRVGGNQPQHF. CDR3 nucleotides: TGTGCCAGCAGTTTAATTAAGGCGATCTCCCCGCGGGTAGGAGGCAATCAGCCCCAGCATTTT.

The rearrangement uses TRBV3-1 and TRBJ1-3; the D is unclear. Per the germline V gene, CDR1 is LGHDT and CDR2 is YNNKEL (reference sequence). This CDR3 has 15 residues. V gave up 1 base and J gave up 0 bases, with 7 bases separating them. CDR3 DNA: TGTGCCAGCAGCCAAGTTTTGGCCTCTGGAAACACCATATATTTT. It encodes CASSQVLASGNTIYF.